This TCR beta chain was recorded in a study of response to subunit inactivated influenza vaccine (dated by TCRdb to the late 2010s). About the study as a whole: To follow how T cells responded to a trivalent subunit inactivated influenza vaccine, the researchers relied on deep quantitative profiling of the T cell receptor repertoire. Points the paper makes about the study in general: According to the authors, only a limited number of new T cells may be recruited by each seasonal influenza vaccination.

To note about this clonotype: The antigen it binds to is not known. Per-base quality was not reported, and no clone a single base away is much larger than it.

Libraries were prepared through RT-PCR. Sequenced on an Illumina HiSeq 2500. Using fastp at Q25 and MiXCR, TCRdb reprocessed the public reads and kept productive beta chains. When rows share a CDR3 protein, they turn into one entry using the most common DNA and genes. This sample holds hundreds of thousands of distinct CDR3 sequences; around 15% were observed only once. The leading ten clones occupy about 7.4% of the sample. There are 13 amino acids in the CDR3, from cysteine to phenylalanine inclusive. CDR3 DNA only is kept here, 39 bases in frame from base 1. The germline V gene (reference sequence) supplies CDR1 SGHAT and CDR2 FQDESV. The junction carries 11 bases between V and J, which are trimmed by 3 bases and 8 bases respectively.

This clonotype was obtained from a middle-aged man who received an inactivated influenza vaccine. Donor details come from another sample of the same person, matched by shared clones. Sequenced material: PBMCs from blood, taken roughly 15 days before vaccination. The rearranged chain carries TRBV11-1 and TRBJ2-1; TRBD1 might be the D gene, on 5 matching bases. This receptor carries the CDR3 CASSFRWGDEQFF. The DNA sequence reads TGTGCCAGCAGCTTTCGTTGGGGCGATGAGCAGTTCTTC.